Below, 29 T cell receptor beta chains from the same sample are listed, as sequenced in a study of cytomegalovirus exposure and HLA in healthy donors. Vbeta (60) and Jbeta (13) primers were used in the PCR. Data came from immunoSEQ multiplex PCR; TCRdb stores just in-frame clones and leaves some out. Its listing shows around 140,000 clones. What was sequenced was PBMCs. The receptors originated from a woman aged 18 to 35 in good health and CMV-seronegative.

The chain links TRBV7-9 to TRBJ2-3; 9 bases are shared with TRBD2. The CDR3 contains 16 residues. V lost 3 bases to trimming and J lost 5 bases; unmatched junction nucleotides: 9. Germline V lookup: CDR1 SEHNR, CDR2 FQNEAQ (reference sequence). As DNA, the CDR3 is TGTGCCAGCAGCTTGAATAGCGGGAGCCCCCGAGATACGCAGTATTTT. This gives the protein CASSLNSGSPRDTQYF.

CDR3 sequence (DNA): TGTGCCAGTAGTGTCCCTCAAGAGACCCAGTACTTC. As protein: CASSVPQETQYF. The chain uses TRBV19 and TRBJ2-5, with unresolved D. The length of the CDR3 is 12 residues. Germline V gives CDR1 LNHDA, CDR2 SQIVND (reference sequence). Trimming took off 5 bases at V and 2 bases at J, with 6 bases between the two ends. Full variable domain (remainder filled in from reference TRBV19 and TRBJ2-5): DGGITQSPKYLFRKEGQNVTLSCEQNLNHDAMYWYRQDPGQGLRLIYYSQIVNDFQKGDIAEGYSVSREKKESFPLTVTSAQKNPTAFYLCASSVPQETQYFGPGTRLLVL.

CDR3 DNA sequence: TGTGCCAGCAGCTTAGGGCTCGCAAGGGGCACTGAAGCTTTCTTT. The encoded protein is CASSLGLARGTEAFF. The chain uses TRBV11-2 and TRBJ1-1; a weak D match, TRBD1 (5 bases). Germline V gives CDR1 SGHAT, CDR2 FQNNGV. The V end was cut by 1 base, the J end by 4 bases, with 13 bases between. The CDR3 extends over 15 amino acids.

V and J are TRBV15 and TRBJ1-2; TRBD1 aligns across 8 bases. V lost 0 bases to trimming and J lost 4 bases; unmatched junction nucleotides: 7. The CDR3 sequence is 16 residues long. In germline, CDR1 is LNHNV, CDR2 YYDKDF (reference sequence). CDR3: CATSRDFGGQVYGYTF. CDR3 in DNA: TGTGCCACCAGCAGAGATTTCGGGGGACAGGTCTATGGCTACACCTTC.

Comments on this clone: The CDR3 ends on some other residue instead of the conserved phenylalanine or tryptophan, so this is likely a read error. The V call is TRBV7-2, the J call TRBJ2-7; 9 bases are shared with TRBD2. Per the germline V gene, CDR1 is SGHTA and CDR2 is FQGNSA. There are 15 residues in the CDR3. V lost 4 bases and J lost 5; bases outside the gene matches: 9. The CDR3 here is CASSSNPLAGNEQYA. CDR3 DNA sequence: TGTGCCAGCAGCTCTAATCCACTAGCGGGCAACGAGCAGTACGCC.

The chain uses TRBV4-3 and TRBJ2-7; D is perhaps TRBD1 (6 bases). The germline V gene has CDR1 LGHNA and CDR2 YSLEER. This CDR3 spans 14 amino acids. V lost 0 bases and J lost 3, with 9 bases in between. The CDR3 is CASSQDTGNYEQYV. The CDR3 DNA follows: TGCGCCAGCAGCCAAGACACAGGGAACTACGAGCAGTACGTC.

The chain links TRBV21-1 to TRBJ1-3; TRBD1 is taken as the D call from the table, unchecked against the DNA. TRBV21-1 is flagged as a pseudogene. There are 14 residues in the CDR3. The CDR3 reads CASSKTGWENTIYF. In nucleotides, the CDR3 is TGTGCCAGCAGCAAGACAGGGTGGGAAAACACCATATATTTT.

The rearrangement links TRBV5-1 to TRBJ1-5; 8 bases map to TRBD1. The V gene's germline CDR1 is SGHRS and CDR2 YFSETQ. Trimming at V came to 0 bases and at J to 2 bases, leaving 4 bases not matched to a gene. The length of the CDR3 is 16 residues. The CDR3 region is CASSLAPTGGNQPQHF. The CDR3 DNA is TGCGCCAGCAGCTTGGCCCCGACAGGGGGCAATCAGCCCCAGCATTTT.

J is TRBJ1-1 and V is TRBV6-6; 7 bases are shared with TRBD1. The V segment lost 0 bases and the J segment 6 bases; nucleotides outside the gene matches: 4. CDR3 length: 14 amino acids. Per germline, CDR1 MNHNY and CDR2 SVGAGI (reference sequence). The CDR3 sequence: CASSYSTGWAEAFF. The CDR3 bases are TGTGCCAGCAGTTACTCGACAGGGTGGGCTGAAGCTTTCTTT.

The gene calls are TRBV12-5 and TRBJ1-2; 10 bases match TRBD1. The CDR3 is 15 amino acids. CDR1 and CDR2 (germline): LGHNT, FRNRAP. With 1 base clipped from V and 4 bases from J, the junction kept 3 bases outside the gene matches. The chain's CDR3 is CASGLAGQGTYGYTF. CDR3 in DNA: TGTGCTAGTGGTTTGGCGGGACAGGGGACCTATGGCTACACCTTC.

This rearrangement joins TRBV6-5 to TRBJ2-1, with 8 bases lining up with TRBD1. The germline V gene has CDR1 MNHEY and CDR2 SVGAGI. The CDR3 has 16 amino acids. The V and J ends lost 2 bases and 5 bases, in that order; junction bases with no gene match: 8. The CDR3 spells CASSYAAGGEDNEQFF. The CDR3 coding sequence is TGTGCCAGCAGTTACGCGGCAGGGGGCGAGGACAATGAGCAGTTCTTC.

The CDR3 region is CSALAGLNQPQHF. The CDR3 DNA follows: TGCAGCGCCCTCGCGGGGCTCAATCAGCCCCAGCATTTT. The J gene is TRBJ1-5, the V gene TRBV29-1; possibly TRBD1 for D (5 bases). V shed 7 bases and J shed 3 bases, with 13 bases lying between them. Germline lookup yields CDR1 SQVTM and CDR2 ANQGSEA. This CDR3 spans 13 amino acids. The full variable domain, with the rest looked up from reference TRBV29-1 and TRBJ1-5, is SAVISQKPSRDICQRGTSLTIQCQVDSQVTMMFWYRQQPGQSLTLIATANQGSEATYESGFVIDKFPISRPNLTFSTLTVSNMSPEDSSIYLCSALAGLNQPQHFGDGTRLSIL.

The chain recombines TRBV7-6 with TRBJ2-3; a possible D gene is TRBD2 (5 bases). The V gene lost 2 bases and the J gene lost 1 base, with 7 bases spanning the gap. Per germline, CDR1 SGHVS and CDR2 FNYEAQ. The CDR3 extends over 14 amino acids. This CDR3 reads CASSLSRGTDTQYF. The CDR3 DNA is TGTGCCAGCAGCTTATCGCGGGGCACAGATACGCAGTATTTT.

This sequence joins TRBV20-1 and TRBJ1-1; a weak D match, TRBD1 (6 bases). V was pared by 4 bases and J by 3 bases, with 6 bases between. Germline-derived CDR1 and CDR2 are DFQATT and SNEGSKA (reference sequence). The CDR3 totals 11 residues. The CDR3 DNA reads as TGCAGTGCTACAGGGGACACTGAAGCTTTCTTT. Translated: CSATGDTEAFF.

The chain has TRBV19 and TRBJ1-2; D remains unclear. The CDR3 extends over 12 amino acids. Germline V lookup: CDR1 LNHDA, CDR2 SQIVND (reference sequence). V was trimmed by 8 bases and J by 4 bases, leaving 11 bases between them. As DNA, the CDR3 is TGTGCCAGTTCTGCCGGGATCTATGGCTACACCTTC. This encodes CASSAGIYGYTF.

The chain links TRBV28 to TRBJ2-2; 8 bases align to TRBD1. CDR3 length: 15 residues. CDR1 and CDR2 (germline): MDHEN, SYDVKM. V dropped 4 bases and J dropped 4; count of bases not matched to a gene: 5. The CDR3 spells CASSSGGQVTGELFF. CDR3 nucleotides: TGTGCCAGCAGTTCCGGGGGACAGGTCACCGGGGAGCTGTTTTTT.

The CDR3 is CASTRTGNTEAFF. CDR3 bases: TGTGCCAGCACCCGGACGGGAAACACTGAAGCTTTCTTT. This chain links TRBV6-5 with TRBJ1-1, with unresolved D. V lost 7 bases to trimming and J lost 2 bases, with 11 bases between them. The CDR3 loop spans 13 amino acids. The germline V gene encodes CDR1 MNHEY and CDR2 SVGAGI.

This sequence joins TRBV2 and TRBJ2-3; 10 bases are a match to TRBD2. CDR1 and CDR2 from the germline V gene are SNHLY and FYNNEI. The CDR3 loop spans 14 amino acids. Trimming at V came to 8 bases and at J to 5 bases, leaving 7 bases not matched to a gene. The CDR3 region is CASAPASGRDTQYF. DNA of the CDR3: TGTGCCAGCGCGCCGGCTAGCGGGAGAGATACGCAGTATTTT. Full variable domain (remainder filled in from reference TRBV2 and TRBJ2-3): EPEVTQTPSHQVTQMGQEVILRCVPISNHLYFYWYRQILGQKVEFLVSFYNNEISEKSEIFDDQFSVERPDGSNFTLKIRSTKLEDSAMYFCASAPASGRDTQYFGPGTRLTVL.

The chain uses TRBV28 and TRBJ1-1; D may be TRBD1 (6 bases). Germline V gene data show CDR1 as MDHEN and CDR2 as SYDVKM. V was shortened by 5 bases and J by 1 base, with 14 bases between the two germline ends. The CDR3 is made up of 15 amino acids. The chain's CDR3 is CASSPETGRNTEAFF. The CDR3 DNA reads TGTGCCAGCAGTCCAGAGACAGGAAGGAACACTGAAGCTTTCTTT.

The genes are TRBV5-1 and TRBJ1-1, with 7 positions matching TRBD1. Germline assignment: CDR1 SGHRS and CDR2 YFSETQ. The V segment lost 4 bases and the J segment 2 bases; nucleotides outside the gene matches: 8. This CDR3 comprises 15 residues. The CDR3 loop reads CASSLSGQPNTEAFF. The CDR3 DNA sequence: TGCGCCAGCAGCCTTTCGGGACAGCCTAACACTGAAGCTTTCTTT.

This chain links TRBV2 with TRBJ2-3; 9 bases align to TRBD2. V dropped 8 bases and J dropped 4; count of bases not matched to a gene: 7. Germline CDR1 reads SNHLY; CDR2 reads FYNNEI. CDR3 length: 14 residues. The DNA for the CDR3 is TGTGCCAGCCAATTTAGCGGGAGTGCAGATACGCAGTATTTT. Translation: CASQFSGSADTQYF. The full variable domain, completed using reference TRBV2 and TRBJ2-3, is EPEVTQTPSHQVTQMGQEVILRCVPISNHLYFYWYRQILGQKVEFLVSFYNNEISEKSEIFDDQFSVERPDGSNFTLKIRSTKLEDSAMYFCASQFSGSADTQYFGPGTRLTVL.

This chain uses TRBV9 with TRBJ2-5; D is perhaps TRBD1 (6 bases). Trimming took off 0 bases at V and 3 bases at J, with 12 bases between the two ends. Germline-derived CDR1 and CDR2 are SGDLS and YYNGEE. The CDR3 length is 15 residues. In DNA form, the CDR3 reads TGTGCCAGCAGCGTAGCTTGGTACAGGGAAGAGACCCAGTACTTC. Protein sequence: CASSVAWYREETQYF.

The rearrangement links TRBV5-6 to TRBJ2-6; D remains unclear. Trimming left V 3 bases short and J 2 bases short, with 6 bases between. The CDR3 consists of 14 residues. Per germline, CDR1 SGHDT and CDR2 YYEEEE. The CDR3, as DNA: TGTGCCAGCAGCTCAAATCCTGGGGCCAACGTCCTGACTTTC. Its translation: CASSSNPGANVLTF.

With regard to this clone: The junction departs from the called germline gene at one end, perhaps through a read error. The chain joins TRBV7-8 to TRBJ2-1, with 11 bases fitting TRBD2. Germline CDR1 SGHVS, CDR2 FQNEAQ. This CDR3 contains 14 residues. The CDR3 nucleotides read TGTGCCAGCAGCCTAGCGGGAGGTTACAATGAGCAGTTCTTC. This codes for CASSLAGGYNEQFF.

A note on this clone: The same CDR3 also results from other DNA sequences found in this sample. The V gene is TRBV7-3, the J gene TRBJ1-4; possible D gene TRBD1, 6 bases. The CDR3 totals 15 residues. Germline CDR1 is SGHTA and CDR2 is FQGTGA. The V end lost 2 bases, the J end lost 6 bases, and 13 bases lay between the germline ends. CDR3 residues: CASSLHGGRDEKLFF. CDR3 bases: TGTGCCAGCAGCTTACACGGGGGGCGAGATGAAAAACTGTTTTTT.

V and J are TRBV23-1 and TRBJ2-3, with 15 bases fitting TRBD2. TRBV23-1 is labeled an ORF, and its function is uncertain. The CDR3 runs 18 residues. V lost 8 bases, J lost 0 bases, and 9 bases stayed unmatched. The CDR3 region is CASGSGTSGRNSTDTQYF. As DNA, the CDR3 is TGCGCCAGCGGGAGCGGGACTAGCGGGAGGAATAGCACAGATACGCAGTATTTT.

The rearrangement joins TRBV19 to TRBJ1-2, with no clear D. Trimming shortened V by 3 bases and J by 0 bases, and 5 bases separated the two germline ends. The germline CDR1 and CDR2 sequences are LNHDA and SQIVND (reference sequence). There are 13 residues in the CDR3. The CDR3 loop reads CASSIEANYGYTF. The CDR3 DNA sequence: TGTGCCAGTAGTATCGAGGCTAACTATGGCTACACCTTC.

V is TRBV6-5 and J is TRBJ1-2; D unresolved. Germline V CDR1 and CDR2: MNHEY, SVGAGI. V lost 6 bases to trimming and J lost 2 bases, with 16 bases between them. CDR3 length: 15 residues. CDR3: CASSPLGRTNYGYTF. The CDR3 region has the DNA TGTGCCAGCAGCCCACTAGGGAGGACGAACTATGGCTACACCTTC.

The chain couples TRBV7-2 to TRBJ2-2; D is uncertain. The CDR3 runs to 13 residues. Germline values: CDR1 SGHTA, CDR2 FQGNSA. V was shortened by 1 base and J by 5 bases, with 5 bases between the two germline ends. CDR3 protein: CASSLVRTGELFF. CDR3 bases: TGTGCCAGCAGCTTAGTGAGAACCGGGGAGCTGTTTTTT.